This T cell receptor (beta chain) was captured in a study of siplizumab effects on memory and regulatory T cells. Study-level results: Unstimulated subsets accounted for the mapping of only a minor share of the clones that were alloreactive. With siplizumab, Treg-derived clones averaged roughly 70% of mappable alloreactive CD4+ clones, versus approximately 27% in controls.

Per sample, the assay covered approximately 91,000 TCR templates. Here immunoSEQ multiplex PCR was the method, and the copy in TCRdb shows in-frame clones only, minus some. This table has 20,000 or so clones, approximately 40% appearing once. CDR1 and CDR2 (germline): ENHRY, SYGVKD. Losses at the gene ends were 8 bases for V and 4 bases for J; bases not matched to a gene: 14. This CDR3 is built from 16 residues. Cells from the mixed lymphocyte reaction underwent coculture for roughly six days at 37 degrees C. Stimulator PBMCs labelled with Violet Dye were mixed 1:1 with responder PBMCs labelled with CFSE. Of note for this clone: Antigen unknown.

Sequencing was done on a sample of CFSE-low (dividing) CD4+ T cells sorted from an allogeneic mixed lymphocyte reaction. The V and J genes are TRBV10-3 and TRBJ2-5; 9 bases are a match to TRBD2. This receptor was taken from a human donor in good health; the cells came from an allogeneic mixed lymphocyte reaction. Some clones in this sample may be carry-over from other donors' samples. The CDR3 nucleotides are TGTGCCATCGTTCCGGGACTAGCCCTCTGGGTAGAGACCCAGTACTTC. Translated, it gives CAIVPGLALWVETQYF.